The 28 T cell receptor beta chains below all came from one sample that was sequenced in a study of blood T cell repertoires in COVID-19. Generated by immunoSEQ multiplex PCR, the TCRdb table keeps only in-frame clones and is missing some. The sample lists more than 300,000 clones, roughly nine tenths occurring once. What was sequenced was PBMCs or T cells enriched from blood (not recorded which). The receptors here all came from a woman aged 25 to 45 who had recovered from COVID-19.

In nucleotides, the CDR3 is TGTGCCAGTAGTATATTGGCCGGGACTGAAGCTTTCTTT. Its protein is CASSILAGTEAFF. The J gene is TRBJ1-1, the V gene TRBV19; no reliable D call. Germline V gene data show CDR1 as LNHDA and CDR2 as SQIVND (reference sequence). Trimming removed 2 bases at V and 5 bases at J, with 9 bases between. CDR3 length: 13 residues.

V gene TRBV2 combines with J gene TRBJ2-3, with D unclear. Trimming left V 7 bases short and J 7 bases short, with 18 bases between. Per germline, CDR1 SNHLY and CDR2 FYNNEI. The CDR3 runs 14 residues. The CDR3 nucleotides are TGTGCCAGCACTAGGAACGACTTAGGAAATACGCAGTATTTT. As protein: CASTRNDLGNTQYF.

CDR3 nucleotide sequence: TGTGCCAGCTCACTGGGACAGGGATCCTACGAGCAGTACTTC. It translates to CASSLGQGSYEQYF. The chain is built from TRBV18 and TRBJ2-7; 9 bases fit TRBD1. The CDR3 consists of 14 residues. Germline CDR1 and CDR2: KGHSH and LQKENI. V lost 4 bases and J lost 1; bases outside the gene matches: 2.

The CDR3 sequence: CASSAGLAVSYNEQFF. CDR3 DNA sequence: TGTGCCAGCAGCGCGGGACTAGCGGTATCTTACAATGAGCAGTTCTTC. The chain has TRBV7-9 and TRBJ2-1; the match to TRBD2 covers 11 bases. Germline loops: CDR1 SEHNR, CDR2 FQNEAQ (reference sequence). The CDR3 contains 16 residues. The ends lost 5 bases at V and 4 bases at J; junction bases unmatched: 7.

V is TRBV5-1 and J is TRBJ1-1; D is possibly TRBD1 (6 bases). Germline V gene sequence: CDR1 SGHRS, CDR2 YFSETQ. V lost 1 base and J 0 bases, leaving 7 bases between the germline ends. This CDR3 comprises 14 residues. The CDR3 nucleotides are TGCGCCAGCAGCTTGAAGGGGGTGAACACTGAAGCTTTCTTT. Translating it yields CASSLKGVNTEAFF. The entire variable domain, with the rest obtained from reference TRBV5-1 and TRBJ1-1, is as follows: KAGVTQTPRYLIKTRGQQVTLSCSPISGHRSVSWYQQTPGQGLQFLFEYFSETQRNKGNFPGRFSGRQFSNSRSEMNVSTLELGDSALYLCASSLKGVNTEAFFGQGTRLTVV.

The chain recombines TRBV19 with TRBJ2-7; 8 positions agree with TRBD2. Germline trimming cut 3 bases from V and 3 bases from J; bases unmatched to any gene: 7. There are 15 residues in the CDR3. Germline V gene sequence: CDR1 LNHDA, CDR2 SQIVND (reference sequence). The CDR3 is CASSMAGGAFYEQYF. The CDR3 DNA reads as TGTGCCAGTAGTATGGCGGGGGGTGCTTTCTACGAGCAGTACTTC. Full variable domain (remainder filled in from reference TRBV19 and TRBJ2-7): DGGITQSPKYLFRKEGQNVTLSCEQNLNHDAMYWYRQDPGQGLRLIYYSQIVNDFQKGDIAEGYSVSREKKESFPLTVTSAQKNPTAFYLCASSMAGGAFYEQYFGPGTRLTVT.

The chain joins TRBV12-1 to TRBJ1-5; no check of the table's D call, TRBD1, against the DNA was made. TRBV12-1 is a listed pseudogene. This CDR3 is 16 amino acids long. The CDR3 DNA reads TGTGCCAGCCACCGCCAGTCAGGAAGCAGCAATCAGCCCCAGCATTTT. It codes for CASHRQSGSSNQPQHF.

The gene calls are TRBV6-2 or TRBV6-3 and TRBJ1-6; the D gene is possibly TRBD1 (5 bases). Trimming left V 2 bases short and J 5 bases short, with 10 bases between. Germline CDR1 and CDR2: MNHEY and SVGEGT. The CDR3 spans 15 residues. CDR3 residues: CASSYTRQNNSPLHF. CDR3 sequence (DNA): TGTGCCAGCAGTTACACGAGACAGAATAATTCACCCCTCCACTTT.

On this clone itself: A read error may account for a junction end that differs from germline. The rearrangement uses TRBV5-5 and TRBJ1-1; 8 positions match TRBD1. This CDR3 spans 13 amino acids. The V gene's germline CDR1 is SGHKS and CDR2 YYEKEE (reference sequence). This CDR3 is CASTLTGVTEAFF. In nucleotides, the CDR3 is TGTGCCAGCACCTTGACAGGGGTGACTGAAGCTTTCTTT. The whole variable domain, remainder taken from reference TRBV5-5 and TRBJ1-1, is DAGVTQSPTHLIKTRGQQVTLRCSPISGHKSVSWYQQVLGQGPQFIFQYYEKEERGRGNFPDRFSARQFPNYSSELNVNALLLGDSALYLCASTLTGVTEAFFGQGTRLTVV.

The CDR3 region has the DNA TGTGCCAGCAGCTTAAAAGGCCAGACACCCTATGGCTACACCTTC. It yields the protein CASSLKGQTPYGYTF. V usage is TRBV7-2 and J usage is TRBJ1-2; D gene unclear. Looked up from germline, CDR1 is SGHTA and CDR2 is FQGNSA. The CDR3 spans 15 residues. V was cut by 2 bases and J by 4 bases, with 14 bases left in between.

The chain carries TRBV6-1 and TRBJ1-2; TRBD1 aligns across 10 bases. From germline, CDR1 is MNHNS and CDR2 SASEGT. V gave up 1 base and J gave up 4 bases; unmatched junction bases: 0. The CDR3 sequence is 14 residues long. For the CDR3, the DNA is TGTGCCAGCAGTGAAGGGACAGGGGGCTATGGCTACACCTTC. It specifies CASSEGTGGYGYTF.

This clone appeared once. This chain uses TRBV10-3 with TRBJ1-4; tentative D call: TRBD1 (6 bases). The CDR3 contains 16 residues. Germline CDR1 is ENHRY and CDR2 is SYGVKD. Trimming stripped 3 bases from V and 7 bases from J, with 18 bases between. The CDR3 nucleotides are TGTGCCATCAGTGATGTTAGGGGGGGCATCGGTGAAAAACTGTTTTTT. This sequence encodes CAISDVRGGIGEKLFF.

This clone came up a few times. The CDR3: CASMGQWIGYTF. In nucleotides, the CDR3 is TGTGCCAGTATGGGGCAGTGGATTGGCTACACCTTC. The rearrangement joins TRBV19 to TRBJ1-2; D might be TRBD1 (5 bases). CDR3 length equals 12 residues. Per germline, CDR1 LNHDA and CDR2 SQIVND (reference sequence). V dropped 7 bases and J dropped 7 bases, with 13 bases sitting between them.

The rearrangement uses TRBV12-3 or TRBV12-4 and TRBJ2-2; D is unresolved. Trimming removed 6 bases from V and 5 bases from J, with 7 bases in between. This CDR3 has 12 amino acids. CDR3 DNA: TGTGCCAGCAGCTGGGCGACCGGGGAGCTGTTTTTT. Protein: CASSWATGELFF.

This chain connects TRBV19 to TRBJ1-2; D may be TRBD1 (6 bases). Germline V lookup: CDR1 LNHDA, CDR2 SQIVND (reference sequence). Trimming left V 3 bases short and J 5 bases short, with 16 bases between. This CDR3 has 15 amino acids. The CDR3 coding sequence is TGTGCCAGTAGTATCGGACAGCCAGACCATTATGGCTACACCTTC. Translated, it gives CASSIGQPDHYGYTF.

V and J are TRBV6-1 and TRBJ1-5; D gene unclear. The CDR3 has 14 residues. Germline lookup yields CDR1 MNHNS and CDR2 SASEGT. V was clipped by 1 base and J by 1 base, with 5 bases between them. CDR3 residues: CASSEVLSNQPQHF. CDR3 in DNA: TGTGCCAGCAGTGAAGTTCTGAGCAATCAGCCCCAGCATTTT.

J is TRBJ2-5 and V is TRBV5-8, with 9 bases matching TRBD2. In germline, CDR1 is SGHTS, CDR2 YDEGEE. Trimming removed 4 bases from V and 3 bases from J; junction bases left unmatched: 7. CDR3 size: 15 residues. DNA for the CDR3: TGTGCCAGCAGCGGAGGGACTAGCCGAAAAGAGACCCAGTACTTC. It yields the protein CASSGGTSRKETQYF.

The chain joins TRBV7-9 to TRBJ2-2, with 7 nucleotides matching TRBD1. The CDR3 contains 17 residues. The V and J ends lost 1 base and 1 base, in that order; junction bases with no gene match: 6. Germline CDR1 and CDR2: SEHNR and FQNEAQ (reference sequence). DNA for the CDR3: TGTGCCAGCAGCTTAGACTTAGGACAGGAGAACACCGGGGAGCTGTTTTTT. It specifies CASSLDLGQENTGELFF.

The chain is built from TRBV19 and TRBJ1-6; TRBD1 matches 7 bases. The V gene end was trimmed by 7 bases and the J gene end by 6 bases; junction bases not matched to a gene: 3. The CDR3 sequence is 13 residues long. Germline CDR1 reads LNHDA; CDR2 reads SQIVND (reference sequence). CDR3 sequence: CASTPGGNSPLHF. CDR3 nucleotide sequence: TGTGCCAGTACCCCAGGGGGTAATTCACCCCTCCACTTT.

Comments on this clone: This same CDR3 is encoded by further DNA sequences in the sample. The rearrangement joins TRBV7-6 to TRBJ2-3, with 9 nucleotides matching TRBD2. The V and J ends lost 1 base and 2 bases, in that order; junction bases with no gene match: 4. Looked up from germline, CDR1 is SGHVS and CDR2 is FNYEAQ. The CDR3 is made up of 16 amino acids. Here the CDR3 reads CASSLGAGGSTDTQYF. CDR3 coding DNA: TGTGCCAGCAGCTTAGGGGCGGGGGGGTCCACAGATACGCAGTATTTT.

The rearrangement joins TRBV7-6 to TRBJ1-1; the match to TRBD1 covers 8 bases. Germline V gene sequence: CDR1 SGHVS, CDR2 FNYEAQ. This CDR3 region has 14 residues. The junction had 5 bases not matched to a gene; V was cut back by 4 bases and J by 4 bases. The CDR3 DNA is TGTGCCAGCAGCTCGATAACAGGGGGCACTGAAGCTTTCTTT. Amino acid sequence: CASSSITGGTEAFF. Full variable domain (outside the CDR3, taken from reference TRBV7-6 and TRBJ1-1): GAGVSQSPRYKVTKRGQDVALRCDPISGHVSLYWYRQALGQGPEFLTYFNYEAQQDKSGLPNDRFSAERPEGSISTLTIQRTEQRDSAMYRCASSSITGGTEAFFGQGTRLTVV.

CDR3 sequence: CASKPGDYGYTF. The CDR3 nucleotides read TGTGCCTCTAAACCAGGGGACTATGGCTACACCTTC. The chain uses TRBV30 and TRBJ1-2; TRBD1 might be the D (6 bases). CDR1 is GTSNPN, CDR2 SVGIG, per germline (reference sequence). The V gene lost 7 bases and the J gene lost 3 bases, with 12 bases spanning the gap. CDR3 length: 12 residues.

V usage is TRBV6-2 or TRBV6-3 and J usage is TRBJ2-7; 8 positions agree with TRBD2. After removal of 3 bases from V and 0 bases from J, the junction contained 7 bases not matched to a gene. Germline V gives CDR1 MNHEY, CDR2 SVGEGT. This CDR3 is 16 amino acids long. As DNA, the CDR3 is TGTGCCAGCAGTTATCGACAGCGGGGGAGCTCCTACGAGCAGTACTTC. Residues: CASSYRQRGSSYEQYF.

The J gene is TRBJ1-4, the V gene TRBV25-1, with D maybe TRBD1 (6 bases). Trimming took 4 bases from V and 3 from J, leaving 12 bases between them. Per germline, CDR1 MGHDK and CDR2 SYGVNS. The CDR3 runs 15 residues. The CDR3 sequence is CASSVGGASNEKLFF. DNA of the CDR3: TGTGCCAGCAGTGTTGGGGGCGCCTCTAATGAAAAACTGTTTTTT.

The V gene is TRBV11-2, the J gene TRBJ2-3; TRBD1 aligns across 8 bases. Trimming took 6 bases from V and 4 from J; bases not matched to a gene: 6. This CDR3 has 14 amino acids. The V gene's germline CDR1 is SGHAT and CDR2 FQNNGV. As DNA, the CDR3 is TGTGCCAGCAGTCCCAGGACAGGGTCAGATACGCAGTATTTT. Protein: CASSPRTGSDTQYF.

The chain links TRBV6-6 to TRBJ1-1; D uncertain. V was cut by 5 bases and J by 3 bases, with 13 bases left in between. The germline CDR1 and CDR2 sequences are MNHNY and SVGAGI (reference sequence). The CDR3 is 14 residues long. The DNA for the CDR3 is TGTGCCAGCAGTACCCCCCCCGGGGACACTGAAGCTTTCTTT. This encodes CASSTPPGDTEAFF.

The chain joins TRBV6-5 to TRBJ1-1; 11 positions agree with TRBD1. In germline, CDR1 is MNHEY, CDR2 SVGAGI. The V and J ends lost 7 bases and 1 base, in that order; junction bases with no gene match: 2. The CDR3 runs to 14 residues. The CDR3 bases are TGTGCCAGCATCGGACAGGGGGCGAACACTGAAGCTTTCTTT. It translates to CASIGQGANTEAFF.

This clone turned up a few times. V gene TRBV6-6 combines with J gene TRBJ1-6; unclear D gene. In germline, CDR1 is MNHNY, CDR2 SVGAGI (reference sequence). The V end was cut by 5 bases, the J end by 0 bases, with 20 bases between. The CDR3 loop spans 19 amino acids. The CDR3 protein is CASSQSSGRASSYNSPLHF. In DNA, the CDR3 is TGTGCCAGCAGTCAATCTTCGGGGAGGGCGAGCTCCTATAATTCACCCCTCCACTTT.